This is a list of T cell receptor beta chains from one sample in a study of blood T cells in healthy people across ages. One entry per CDR3 protein, called by TCRdb with MiXCR from the 5' RACE reads. Here the sample spans approximately 1.5 million distinct CDR3 sequences, roughly 43% being singletons. Input material: blood. These receptor sequences come from a woman aged 18-29 years in good health. Each CDR3 is given with its conserved first and last residue. A D gene is named only where the DNA matches it firmly. Not all rows give a size; the values are once, few, many and, for expanded clones, a class.

>.|.|TRBV10-3
CAISSQGVTEAFF
>.|.|TRBV6-2/TRBV6-3
CASTKADVQYF
>.|.|TRBV7-7
CASSLAHTDNEQFF
>.|TRBD1|TRBV20-1
CSATADRAYEQYF
>.|.|TRBV2
CASSVVRGGNSPLHF
>.|TRBD1|TRBV18
CASSQKTGLNTEAFF
>few|.|TRBV29-1
CSVNRQNQETQYF
>few|TRBD1|TRBV5-4
CASSVDRGLDSNYGYTF
>.|TRBD2|TRBV4-1
CASSLQFPRLAAWEQYF
>many|.|TRBV6-5
CASSGVYGYTF
>.|.|TRBV14
CASSQNYAGPLHF
>few|TRBD2|TRBV29-1
CSVEVPSGLLDTQYF
>.|.|TRBV6-5
CASRVDSSNQPQHF
>.|.|TRBV4-2
CASSQELLASNEQYF
>few|.|TRBV7-2
CASRLGWNYGYTF
>few|TRBD1|TRBV28
CASSLSGTGWDTQYF
>.|.|TRBV4-3
CASSSYPQGRYGELFF
>once|.|TRBV20-1
CSASYPRYSPLHF
>.|.|TRBV7-8
CASSRGQWIEKLFF
>few|.|TRBV20-1
CSARGGSQSYEQYF
>.|.|TRBV20-1
CSAYGSGGISENEQFF
>.|.|TRBV6-5
CASSHGLSYTDTQYF
>.|.|TRBV18
CASAPGTYEQYF
>.|TRBD2|TRBV7-9
CASSLVTSGVSTDTQYF
>.|TRBD1|TRBV25-1
CASSELGTEEKLFF
>.|.|TRBV7-9
CASSFTPGELFF
>.|TRBD2|TRBV20-1
CSARRTSFDTETQYF
>.|TRBD2|TRBV29-1
CSVPDPGLADEQFF
>.|.|TRBV5-1
CASSRVVEASTQYF
>.|.|TRBV4-3
CASSQEGASNEQFF
>few|TRBD1|TRBV27
CASSQDRGAGELFF
>.|TRBD2|TRBV7-2
CASSLIAGGHYNEQFF
>.|.|TRBV12-3/TRBV12-4
CASSFWEGNQPQHF
>.|TRBD2|TRBV7-2
CASSDPGGAGTDTQYF
>.|.|TRBV6-2/TRBV6-3
CASRALASEQFF
>.|.|TRBV7-2
CASSQQTGTQETQYF
>.|TRBD1|TRBV28
CASSSPGQGQYEQYF
>.|TRBD1|TRBV20-1
CSAGQGDYEKLFF
>.|TRBD2|TRBV9
CASSVGTRVADTQYF
>.|TRBD2|TRBV9
CASSPRLAGGQNEQFF
>.|TRBD1|TRBV6-1
CAGRDRGGRNTIYF
>.|.|TRBV20-1
CSARVPGASSYNEQFF
>.|.|TRBV6-2/TRBV6-3
CASTLSRSSYNEQFF
>.|TRBD1|TRBV12-3/TRBV12-4
CASSPTDRVENEQYF
>.|TRBD1|TRBV7-6
CASSVRTGANEQFF
>few|.|TRBV5-1
CASSLSDSSYNEQFF
>few|.|TRBV4-3
CASSQDGANTIYF
>few|TRBD1|TRBV28
CASSLGQPNYEQYF
>.|TRBD2|TRBV20-1
CSAGINSGAYNEQFF
>many|TRBD1|TRBV12-5
CASGKPGQGYSYEQYF
>.|.|TRBV12-3/TRBV12-4
CASSLVTAAEQYF
>.|.|TRBV5-6
CASSSTNTGVYHEQYF
>few|.|TRBV27
CASSPRVSTEAFF
>.|.|TRBV5-6
CASSSPIGGAGTEAFF
>few|TRBD2|TRBV6-5
CASSYSVASGSPYNEQFF
>.|.|TRBV28
CASNLTGPKYHNEQFF
>.|TRBD1|TRBV20-1
CSASGTGVLTQYF
>few|TRBD2|TRBV20-1
CSESAGVGKTQYF
>.|.|TRBV9
CASSPGVLGGYNEQFF
>.|TRBD2|TRBV20-1
CSARVPGTSGQSGEQFF